This TCR beta chain was captured by sequencing in a study of PD-L1 blockade in urothelial cancer. The overall study: Blood analysis occurred 3 weeks (second dose) and 6 weeks after treatment start. A median blood sample held approximately 150,000 T cells and tens of thousands of unique TCRs.

Time point described: pretreatment peripheral blood. The patients' disease, urothelial carcinoma, was locally advanced or metastatic. The germline CDR1 and CDR2 sequences are WNHNN and SYGVQD (reference sequence). The CDR3 runs to 14 residues. Trimming removed 3 bases from V and 0 bases from J, with 8 bases in between. Produced via immunoSEQ multiplex PCR; TCRdb's table is partial and in-frame only. The sample consists of approximately 50,000 clones, roughly 84% of them appearing once. Only a few counts were recorded for this clone. This TCR was recovered from a man between 60 and 70 years old with urothelial cancer. J is TRBJ1-1 and V is TRBV10-1; D is undetermined. The sequences come from PBMCs, collected around atezolizumab (anti-PD-L1) treatment. Here the CDR3 reads CASSDTPMNTEAFF. The CDR3 DNA reads TGCGCCAGCAGTGATACACCCATGAACACTGAAGCTTTCTTT.